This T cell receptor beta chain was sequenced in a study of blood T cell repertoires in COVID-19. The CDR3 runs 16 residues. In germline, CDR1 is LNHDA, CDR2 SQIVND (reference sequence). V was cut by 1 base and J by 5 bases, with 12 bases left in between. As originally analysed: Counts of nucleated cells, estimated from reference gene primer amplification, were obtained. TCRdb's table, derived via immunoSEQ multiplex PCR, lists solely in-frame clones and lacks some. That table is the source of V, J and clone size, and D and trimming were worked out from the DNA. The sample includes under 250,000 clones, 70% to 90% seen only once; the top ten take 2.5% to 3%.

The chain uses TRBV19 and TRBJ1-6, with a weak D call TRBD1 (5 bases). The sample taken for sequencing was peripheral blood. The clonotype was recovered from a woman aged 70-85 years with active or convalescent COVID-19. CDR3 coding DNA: TGTGCCAGTAGTATAGGCAGGGCCCGGAATAATTCACCCCTCCACTTT. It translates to CASSIGRARNNSPLHF.